A selection of T cell receptor beta chains follows, all from one sample in a study of blood T cells in healthy people across ages. TCRdb used MiXCR to reprocess the 5' RACE reads, holding one entry per CDR3 protein. Among about 800,000 distinct CDR3 sequences listed, nearly 60% were seen once. Input material: blood. The receptors derive from a young man in good health. CDR3s include the opening cysteine and the closing phenylalanine or tryptophan. The D gene is left open where the match is weak. A clone size is listed for some rows: how often the clone was seen (once, few, many), or a class if it is expanded.

J gene: TRBJ2-5; clone size: once; D gene: TRBD2; V gene: TRBV6-2/TRBV6-3; CDR3 DNA: TGTGCCAGCAGCCTTAAGCGGGGGGCAAGATTACGAGGAGAGACCCAGTACTTC; CDR3 protein: CASSLKRGARLRGETQYF
J gene: TRBJ2-7; clone size: -; D gene: TRBD2; V gene: TRBV20-1; CDR3 DNA: TGCAGTGCCAGGGGGACTAGCGTTTACGAGCAGTACTTC; CDR3 protein: CSARGTSVYEQYF
J gene: TRBJ2-6; clone size: -; D gene: -; V gene: TRBV28; CDR3 DNA: TGTGCCAGCAGTGCAGGGGCAGCGGGGGCCAACGTCCTGACTTTC; CDR3 protein: CASSAGAAGANVLTF
J gene: TRBJ2-3; clone size: -; D gene: TRBD2; V gene: TRBV6-5; CDR3 DNA: TGTGCCAGCAGTTACGAGAGACTAGCGGGGGGCACACTTAGCACAGATACGCAGTATTTT; CDR3 protein: CASSYERLAGGTLSTDTQYF
J gene: TRBJ2-1; clone size: few; D gene: -; V gene: TRBV5-1; CDR3 DNA: TGCGCCAGCAGCGTATTACAGGGTCCCTACAATGAGCAGTTCTTC; CDR3 protein: CASSVLQGPYNEQFF
J gene: TRBJ1-4; clone size: -; D gene: -; V gene: TRBV20-1; CDR3 DNA: TGCAGTGCGTCGGCCGTAGGAAGAGAAAAACTGTTTTTT; CDR3 protein: CSASAVGREKLFF
J gene: TRBJ2-1; clone size: -; D gene: -; V gene: TRBV20-1; CDR3 DNA: TGCAGTGCTAGGTCGCCGCTCTTGTCCAAAAACATTCAGTTCTTC; CDR3 protein: CSARSPLLSKNIQFF
J gene: TRBJ1-1; clone size: once; D gene: -; V gene: TRBV20-1; CDR3 DNA: TGCAGTGCTGCGCAGGGGCCGGAGGACACTGAAGCTTTCTTT; CDR3 protein: CSAAQGPEDTEAFF
J gene: TRBJ2-2; clone size: -; D gene: TRBD2; V gene: TRBV20-1; CDR3 DNA: TGCAGTGCTAGAGGGTCAATTTCGGGGGGAGGAAACACCGGGGAGCTGTTTTTT; CDR3 protein: CSARGSISGGGNTGELFF
J gene: TRBJ2-1; clone size: few; D gene: -; V gene: TRBV29-1; CDR3 DNA: TGCAGCGCCGAAAGCCAGGATCCCGACAATGAGCAGTTCTTC; CDR3 protein: CSAESQDPDNEQFF
J gene: TRBJ2-3; clone size: -; D gene: TRBD2; V gene: TRBV10-3; CDR3 DNA: TGTGCCATTACCAAGACTAGCGGGAGTGGGGGAGATACGCAGTATTTT; CDR3 protein: CAITKTSGSGGDTQYF
J gene: TRBJ2-6; clone size: -; D gene: TRBD2; V gene: TRBV28; CDR3 DNA: TGTGCCGGCAGTAGACTAGCGGGAGGGCCAACAGGGGCCAACGTCCTGACTTTC; CDR3 protein: CAGSRLAGGPTGANVLTF
J gene: TRBJ2-3; clone size: -; D gene: TRBD2; V gene: TRBV20-1; CDR3 DNA: TGCAGTGCTACCGAGCGGGAGCCAACAGATACGCAGTATTTT; CDR3 protein: CSATEREPTDTQYF
J gene: TRBJ2-4; clone size: -; D gene: -; V gene: TRBV3-1; CDR3 DNA: TGTGCCAGCACCGGTTCGACGGGCTCTACGGTCGGGCAGTACTTC; CDR3 protein: CASTGSTGSTVGQYF
J gene: TRBJ2-5; clone size: -; D gene: TRBD1; V gene: TRBV7-9; CDR3 DNA: TGTGCCAGCAGAGACAAGGGACAGGGCGGGGAGACCCAGTACTTC; CDR3 protein: CASRDKGQGGETQYF
J gene: TRBJ1-2; clone size: -; D gene: TRBD1; V gene: TRBV4-2; CDR3 DNA: TGTGCCAGCAGCCAGAGGACAGGTCCGGGGTATGGCTACACCTTC; CDR3 protein: CASSQRTGPGYGYTF
J gene: TRBJ2-1; clone size: -; D gene: -; V gene: TRBV7-9; CDR3 DNA: TGTGCCAGCAGCTTAGTTTTGGGACCCGCCTACAATGAGCAGTTCTTC; CDR3 protein: CASSLVLGPAYNEQFF
J gene: TRBJ1-1; clone size: once; D gene: -; V gene: TRBV6-5; CDR3 DNA: TGTGCCAGCGGGTGGATCAGGAACACTGAAGCTTTCTTT; CDR3 protein: CASGWIRNTEAFF
J gene: TRBJ2-7; clone size: -; D gene: -; V gene: TRBV7-9; CDR3 DNA: TGTGCCAGCAGCCCCAGGGACACCTTTGGAGAGCAGTACTTC; CDR3 protein: CASSPRDTFGEQYF
J gene: TRBJ2-3; clone size: -; D gene: TRBD1; V gene: TRBV24-1; CDR3 DNA: TGTGCCACCAGTGGACAGGGTTCTAGCACAGATACGCAGTATTTT; CDR3 protein: CATSGQGSSTDTQYF
J gene: TRBJ2-3; clone size: -; D gene: TRBD2; V gene: TRBV20-1; CDR3 DNA: TGCAGTGCTAGAGATCTGGGACTAGCGGGAGGGAATGGAGATACGCAGTATTTT; CDR3 protein: CSARDLGLAGGNGDTQYF
J gene: TRBJ2-7; clone size: -; D gene: TRBD1; V gene: TRBV12-5; CDR3 DNA: TGTGCTAGTGGACCTCTCGGACAGGGTGAATACGAGCAGTACTTC; CDR3 protein: CASGPLGQGEYEQYF
J gene: TRBJ1-2; clone size: -; D gene: TRBD1; V gene: TRBV12-3/TRBV12-4; CDR3 DNA: TGTGCCAGCAGCAATAACAGGGGAGGTGGCTACACCTTC; CDR3 protein: CASSNNRGGGYTF
J gene: TRBJ2-7; clone size: -; D gene: TRBD1; V gene: TRBV20-1; CDR3 DNA: TGCAGTGCTATGGGACAGACGAGGAGCTCCTACGAGCAGTACTTC; CDR3 protein: CSAMGQTRSSYEQYF
J gene: TRBJ2-7; clone size: few; D gene: -; V gene: TRBV7-8; CDR3 DNA: TGTGCCAGCAGCTTACAGGGTGGTGGCGGCCACTACGAGCAGTACTTC; CDR3 protein: CASSLQGGGGHYEQYF
J gene: TRBJ2-7; clone size: -; D gene: -; V gene: TRBV6-2/TRBV6-3; CDR3 DNA: TGTGCCAGCACCGAGGATGGGGCGTCCTACGAGCAGTACTTC; CDR3 protein: CASTEDGASYEQYF
J gene: TRBJ2-1; clone size: -; D gene: TRBD2; V gene: TRBV5-4; CDR3 DNA: TGTGCCAGCAGCTTAACTAGCGGGGGGGCCTCCTACAATGAGCAGTTCTTC; CDR3 protein: CASSLTSGGASYNEQFF
J gene: TRBJ1-1; clone size: many; D gene: -; V gene: TRBV7-9; CDR3 DNA: TGTGCCAGCAGCTTAGGGGCCGGGATCGGGGTGAACACTGAAGCTTTCTTT; CDR3 protein: CASSLGAGIGVNTEAFF
J gene: TRBJ2-3; clone size: -; D gene: TRBD2; V gene: TRBV20-1; CDR3 DNA: TGCAGTGCGCCGACCTTGGGCGGGAGGGCCACAGATACGCAGTATTTT; CDR3 protein: CSAPTLGGRATDTQYF
J gene: TRBJ1-4; clone size: -; D gene: -; V gene: TRBV25-1; CDR3 DNA: TGTGCCAGCGAACGGGGGCACGGGGCTGAAAAACTGTTTTTT; CDR3 protein: CASERGHGAEKLFF
J gene: TRBJ2-7; clone size: -; D gene: TRBD1; V gene: TRBV9; CDR3 DNA: TGTGCCAGCAGCGCGGGACAGCTCCCCTACGAGCAGTACTTC; CDR3 protein: CASSAGQLPYEQYF
J gene: TRBJ2-5; clone size: -; D gene: -; V gene: TRBV7-7; CDR3 DNA: TGTGCCAGCAGCTCGGACTATACGGAGACCCAGTACTTC; CDR3 protein: CASSSDYTETQYF
J gene: TRBJ1-1; clone size: -; D gene: -; V gene: TRBV20-1; CDR3 DNA: TGCAGTGCTAGAGGGGGGGACTTCACTGAAGCTTTCTTT; CDR3 protein: CSARGGDFTEAFF
J gene: TRBJ2-2; clone size: -; D gene: TRBD2; V gene: TRBV7-2; CDR3 DNA: TGTGCCAGCAGCTTAGATCACGGAGCGGGGATAGCCGGGGAGCTGTTTTTT; CDR3 protein: CASSLDHGAGIAGELFF
J gene: TRBJ2-7; clone size: few; D gene: TRBD2; V gene: TRBV20-1; CDR3 DNA: TGCAGTGCTAGAGATGGGCGGGAGGCCTACGAGCAGTACTTC; CDR3 protein: CSARDGREAYEQYF
J gene: TRBJ1-2; clone size: few; D gene: -; V gene: TRBV20-1; CDR3 DNA: TGCAGTGCTGCCCGACCCGTGGGCTATGGCTACACCTTC; CDR3 protein: CSAARPVGYGYTF
J gene: TRBJ2-3; clone size: few; D gene: -; V gene: TRBV7-2; CDR3 DNA: TGTGCCAGCAGCCGTACTAGCTCGGGAGATACGCAGTATTTT; CDR3 protein: CASSRTSSGDTQYF
J gene: TRBJ2-1; clone size: -; D gene: -; V gene: TRBV4-1; CDR3 DNA: TGCGCCAGCAGCCGCTCTCAGGGGCGGCTCGTCAATGAGCAGTTCTTC; CDR3 protein: CASSRSQGRLVNEQFF
J gene: TRBJ2-5; clone size: -; D gene: -; V gene: TRBV5-5; CDR3 DNA: TGTGCCAGCAGCTTGGAACGGCTGGAGACCCAGTACTTC; CDR3 protein: CASSLERLETQYF
J gene: TRBJ2-1; clone size: -; D gene: -; V gene: TRBV25-1; CDR3 DNA: TGTGCCAGCAGTGGACTGACTAGCTCCTACAATGAGCAGTTCTTC; CDR3 protein: CASSGLTSSYNEQFF
J gene: TRBJ2-7; clone size: few; D gene: -; V gene: TRBV14; CDR3 DNA: TGTGCCAGCAGCATCCGGGACTGGAACTACGAGCAGTACTTC; CDR3 protein: CASSIRDWNYEQYF
J gene: TRBJ1-2; clone size: -; D gene: TRBD1; V gene: TRBV20-1; CDR3 DNA: TGCAGTGCTACACCGACAGGGCTGGAAGGCTACACCTTC; CDR3 protein: CSATPTGLEGYTF
J gene: TRBJ2-4; clone size: -; D gene: -; V gene: TRBV12-3/TRBV12-4; CDR3 DNA: TGTGCCAGCAGTTTGCTTAGCATTGGCAAAAACATTCAGTACTTC; CDR3 protein: CASSLLSIGKNIQYF
J gene: TRBJ1-2; clone size: -; D gene: -; V gene: TRBV28; CDR3 DNA: TGTGCCAGCAGTTCGGGGAGGAATGGCTACACCTTC; CDR3 protein: CASSSGRNGYTF
J gene: TRBJ1-1; clone size: once; D gene: TRBD1; V gene: TRBV6-5; CDR3 DNA: TGTGCCAGCAGAAGGACAGGGTTGAACACTGAAGCTTTCTTT; CDR3 protein: CASRRTGLNTEAFF
J gene: TRBJ1-2; clone size: many; D gene: -; V gene: TRBV7-9; CDR3 DNA: TGTGCCAGCAGCTTATTTTCGGTGAAGGGCTACACCTTC; CDR3 protein: CASSLFSVKGYTF
J gene: TRBJ2-3; clone size: -; D gene: -; V gene: TRBV18; CDR3 DNA: TGTGCCAGCTCACCTTGGGACGGACGCACAGATACGCAGTATTTT; CDR3 protein: CASSPWDGRTDTQYF
J gene: TRBJ1-1; clone size: -; D gene: TRBD1; V gene: TRBV28; CDR3 DNA: TGTGCCAGCAGTTCGCCCAGGGGGGCGGGAAGGAACACTGAAGCTTTCTTT; CDR3 protein: CASSSPRGAGRNTEAFF
J gene: TRBJ2-5; clone size: -; D gene: TRBD1; V gene: TRBV12-3/TRBV12-4; CDR3 DNA: TGTGCCAGCAGTTACTACTTGACAGGGGGTCAAGAGACCCAGTACTTC; CDR3 protein: CASSYYLTGGQETQYF
J gene: TRBJ2-7; clone size: few; D gene: TRBD2; V gene: TRBV7-8; CDR3 DNA: TGTGCCAGCAGCCCACGTTCAGGGACTACCTACGAGCAGTACTTC; CDR3 protein: CASSPRSGTTYEQYF
J gene: TRBJ2-5; clone size: -; D gene: -; V gene: TRBV6-5; CDR3 DNA: TGTGCCAGTTGGGCCCCTCAGGGGAAGACCCAGTACTTC; CDR3 protein: CASWAPQGKTQYF
J gene: TRBJ2-7; clone size: -; D gene: -; V gene: TRBV2; CDR3 DNA: TGTGCCAGCCTCAGCGACAGAGCCTACGAGCAGTACTTC; CDR3 protein: CASLSDRAYEQYF
J gene: TRBJ2-7; clone size: many; D gene: TRBD1; V gene: TRBV29-1; CDR3 DNA: TGCAGCGTGGAGTCCACAGGGGGGTACACCGAGCAGTACTTC; CDR3 protein: CSVESTGGYTEQYF
J gene: TRBJ2-5; clone size: -; D gene: TRBD2; V gene: TRBV20-1; CDR3 DNA: TGCAGTGCTAGGTCCCTAGCGGGAGTAGTACGAGAGACCCAGTACTTC; CDR3 protein: CSARSLAGVVRETQYF
J gene: TRBJ1-1; clone size: few; D gene: TRBD1; V gene: TRBV20-1; CDR3 DNA: TGCAGTGCCACCGGGACAGGGGTATCTGAAGCTTTCTTT; CDR3 protein: CSATGTGVSEAFF